Listed below are T cell receptor beta chains from one sample, sequenced in a study of cytomegalovirus exposure and HLA in healthy donors. Only in-frame clones appear in the TCRdb table, and some are missing; sequencing was by immunoSEQ multiplex PCR. This table has about 190,000 clones, more than 65% appearing once. Input material: PBMCs. These receptors were obtained from a woman aged 25 to 39 in good health and CMV-seropositive. Both conserved end residues are part of each CDR3. A D gene is named only where the DNA matches it firmly. The size field is filled for only some rows; it gives once, few, many or a size class.

NA	TRBV5-4	TRBD2	TRBJ2-4	CASSGGLAGPQAKNIQYF	TGTGCCAGCAGCGGGGGACTAGCGGGGCCTCAAGCCAAAAACATTCAGTACTTC
few	TRBV5-1	NA	TRBJ1-1	CASSFGTSNTEAFF	TGCGCCAGCAGCTTTGGGACATCCAACACTGAAGCTTTCTTT
NA	TRBV4-3	NA	TRBJ1-2	CASSQDGRGGGYGYTF	TGCGCCAGCAGCCAAGATGGTCGCGGGGGTGGCTATGGCTACACCTTC
few	TRBV5-1	NA	TRBJ1-4	CASSGGRSVGEKLFF	TGCGCCAGCAGCGGCGGGAGGAGTGTAGGTGAAAAACTGTTTTTT
few	TRBV25-1	NA	TRBJ1-1	CASKGQANTEAFF	TGTGCCAGCAAAGGCCAGGCGAACACTGAAGCTTTCTTT
NA	TRBV25-1	TRBD1	TRBJ1-6	CASSEFGGTGDSPLHF	TGTGCCAGCAGTGAATTCGGGGGGACAGGAGATTCACCCCTCCACTTT
NA	TRBV4-1	NA	TRBJ2-7	CASSPRQADYEQYF	TGCGCCAGCAGCCCCCGACAGGCGGACTACGAGCAGTACTTC
NA	TRBV13	TRBD1	TRBJ2-3	CASLGQGWTDTQYF	TGTGCCAGCTTGGGACAGGGGTGGACAGATACGCAGTATTTT
NA	TRBV4-1	TRBD2	TRBJ2-3	CASSQEKAGLAGLTDTQYF	TGCGCCAGCAGCCAAGAAAAAGCGGGACTAGCGGGACTCACAGATACGCAGTATTTT
NA	TRBV7-2	TRBD2	TRBJ2-1	CASSSARVAGDWGSYNEQFF	TGTGCCAGCAGCTCAGCGAGGGTAGCGGGGGATTGGGGCTCCTACAATGAGCAGTTCTTC
NA	TRBV7-9	TRBD1	TRBJ2-7	CASIQGGYRLDEQYF	TGTGCCAGCATCCAAGGGGGCTATCGCTTGGACGAGCAGTACTTC
NA	TRBV5-1	TRBD2	TRBJ2-7	CASSLAGGVAYEQYF	TGCGCCAGCAGCTTGGCCGGGGGGGTGGCCTACGAGCAGTACTTC
few	TRBV7-9	NA	TRBJ1-4	CASSLAGTRNEKLFF	TGTGCCAGCAGCTTAGCCGGGACACGCAATGAAAAACTGTTTTTT
few	TRBV5-1	NA	TRBJ2-3	CASSGGWDTQYF	TGCGCCAGCAGTGGAGGATGGGATACGCAGTATTTT
NA	TRBV6-5	TRBD1	TRBJ2-1	CASSYTGVGYNEQFF	TGTGCCAGCAGTTATACAGGGGTGGGCTACAATGAGCAGTTCTTC
NA	TRBV4-3	NA	TRBJ2-3	CASSQDRGQPIDTDTQYF	TGCGCCAGCAGCCAAGATCGCGGACAACCGATAGACACAGATACGCAGTATTTT
NA	TRBV25-1	TRBD1	TRBJ2-7	CASSEEHRGSSYEQYF	TGTGCCAGCAGTGAAGAACACAGGGGATCGTCCTACGAGCAGTACTTC
few	TRBV7-2	TRBD1	TRBJ1-5	CASSLMGQGAYSNQPQHF	TGTGCCAGCAGCTTAATGGGACAGGGGGCCTATAGCAATCAGCCCCAGCATTTT
NA	TRBV7-2	TRBD2	TRBJ2-3	CASSGSGGITDTQYF	TGTGCCAGCAGCGGTAGCGGGGGGATCACAGATACGCAGTATTTT
NA	TRBV28	NA	TRBJ2-7	CASSSGITYEQYF	TGTGCCAGCAGTTCCGGGATTACCTACGAGCAGTACTTC
few	TRBV6-5	NA	TRBJ1-2	CASSYSGGGTYGYTF	TGTGCCAGCAGTTACTCCGGGGGGGGCACCTATGGCTACACCTTC
NA	TRBV28	NA	TRBJ1-1	CASRGAGSARAFF	TGTGCCAGCAGGGGAGCCGGGTCCGCTAGGGCTTTCTTT
few	TRBV4-2	TRBD2	TRBJ2-1	CASSQAITGRLAGGPFYNEQFF	TGTGCCAGCAGCCAAGCAATAACGGGGAGACTAGCGGGAGGACCGTTCTACAATGAGCAGTTCTTC
NA	TRBV6-5	NA	TRBJ1-3	CASTPRGFSGNTIYF	TGTGCCAGCACACCGCGGGGGTTCTCTGGAAACACCATATATTTT
NA	TRBV5-4	TRBD2	TRBJ2-1	CASRTAGGPVNEQFF	TGTGCCAGCAGAACTGCGGGGGGCCCCGTGAATGAGCAGTTCTTC
few	TRBV9	NA	TRBJ1-2	CASSVDQDNYGYTF	TGTGCCAGCAGCGTAGATCAGGATAACTATGGCTACACCTTC
NA	TRBV5-4	NA	TRBJ2-1	CASSLRVGEQFF	TGTGCCAGCAGCCTCCGGGTGGGTGAGCAGTTCTTC
NA	TRBV18	TRBD1	TRBJ1-3	CASSQGVGGSGNTIYF	TGTGCCAGCTCCCAGGGGGTCGGTGGTTCTGGAAACACCATATATTTT
NA	TRBV11-2	NA	TRBJ1-1	CASSLVHRDTEAFF	TGTGCCAGCAGCTTAGTCCATCGGGACACTGAAGCTTTCTTT
NA	TRBV6-5	NA	TRBJ1-2	CASYGQTNYGYTF	TGTGCCAGCTATGGACAAACTAACTATGGCTACACCTTC
NA	TRBV10-3	TRBD1	TRBJ2-6	CAIRKGGTGAAGANVLTF	TGTGCCATTAGAAAGGGAGGGACAGGGGCAGCTGGGGCCAACGTCCTGACTTTC
NA	TRBV11-2	TRBD1	TRBJ2-7	CASSVTGGAVYEQYF	TGTGCCAGCAGCGTGACAGGGGGTGCTGTCTACGAGCAGTACTTC
NA	TRBV10-1	NA	TRBJ1-5	CASTTPGTTQPQHF	TGCGCCAGCACTACTCCCGGGACAACGCAGCCCCAGCATTTT
NA	TRBV28	TRBD1	TRBJ1-5	CASKPWTGQYNQPQHF	TGTGCCAGCAAACCGTGGACAGGACAATACAATCAGCCCCAGCATTTT
NA	TRBV10-2	TRBD2	TRBJ2-3	CASSERGGPDTQYF	TGCGCCAGCAGTGAACGGGGGGGCCCAGATACGCAGTATTTT
NA	TRBV19	TRBD2	TRBJ2-2	CASSIGGSGTGELFF	TGTGCCAGTAGTATCGGCGGGAGCGGGACCGGGGAGCTGTTTTTT
NA	TRBV5-1	NA	TRBJ2-3	CASSLVGTSTDTQYF	TGCGCCAGCAGCTTGGTTGGCACCTCCACAGATACGCAGTATTTT
few	TRBV6-1	TRBD1	TRBJ2-5	CASSAVTGGRETQYF	TGTGCCAGCAGTGCGGTTACAGGGGGACGCGAGACCCAGTACTTC
NA	TRBV7-2	TRBD2	TRBJ2-5	CASSFIAGEETQYF	TGTGCCAGCAGCTTCATAGCGGGGGAAGAGACCCAGTACTTC
few	TRBV11-2	NA	TRBJ2-3	CASSLNRGLSDTQYF	TGTGCCAGCAGCTTAAATAGGGGTTTGTCAGATACGCAGTATTTT
NA	TRBV6-6	NA	TRBJ1-5	CASTPPSGKGDQPQHF	TGTGCCAGCACCCCTCCCTCAGGCAAAGGCGATCAGCCCCAGCATTTT
NA	TRBV7-9	TRBD1	TRBJ2-7	CASSSGQGLYF	TGTGCCAGCAGCTCCGGACAGGGGCTGTACTTC
few	TRBV7-6	TRBD1	TRBJ2-5	CASRKGQGGPQETQYF	TGTGCCAGCAGAAAAGGACAGGGTGGCCCCCAAGAGACCCAGTACTTC
NA	TRBV19	NA	TRBJ1-3	CASRRRAGNTIYF	TGTGCCAGTAGGCGCAGGGCTGGAAACACCATATATTTT
NA	TRBV29-1	TRBD2	TRBJ2-7	CSVSREAYEQYF	TGCAGCGTTAGCCGGGAGGCCTACGAGCAGTACTTC
few	TRBV28	NA	TRBJ1-5	CASSRRSQHF	TGTGCCAGCAGTCGGAGATCCCAGCATTTT
NA	TRBV5-4	NA	TRBJ2-2	CASSPGTGELFF	TGTGCCAGCAGCCCGGGGACCGGGGAGCTGTTTTTT
NA	TRBV5-8	NA	TRBJ1-3	CASSLGGFGNTIYF	TGTGCCAGCAGCCTCGGGGGTTTTGGAAACACCATATATTTT
NA	TRBV2	NA	TRBJ1-4	CASSAGEGGEKLFF	TGTGCCAGCAGTGCTGGGGAAGGGGGTGAAAAACTGTTTTTT
once	TRBV11-2	NA	TRBJ1-3	CASASTPAGFGNTIYF	TGTGCCAGCGCCTCTACCCCGGCAGGGTTTGGAAACACCATATATTTT
NA	TRBV15	NA	TRBJ2-5	CATSREAPQETQYF	TGTGCCACCAGCAGAGAGGCACCCCAAGAGACCCAGTACTTC
few	TRBV13	TRBD2	TRBJ2-3	CASSLVGSGRALSDLVDTQYF	TGTGCCAGCAGCTTGGTTGGGAGCGGGAGGGCGTTGAGTGACCTGGTAGATACGCAGTATTTT
NA	TRBV13	TRBD2	TRBJ2-1	CASSAYFGGRSYNEQFF	TGTGCCAGCAGCGCCTACTTCGGGGGGAGGTCCTACAATGAGCAGTTCTTC
NA	TRBV5-1	NA	TRBJ1-1	CASSGQTTNTEAFF	TGCGCCAGCAGCGGCCAAACTACAAACACTGAAGCTTTCTTT